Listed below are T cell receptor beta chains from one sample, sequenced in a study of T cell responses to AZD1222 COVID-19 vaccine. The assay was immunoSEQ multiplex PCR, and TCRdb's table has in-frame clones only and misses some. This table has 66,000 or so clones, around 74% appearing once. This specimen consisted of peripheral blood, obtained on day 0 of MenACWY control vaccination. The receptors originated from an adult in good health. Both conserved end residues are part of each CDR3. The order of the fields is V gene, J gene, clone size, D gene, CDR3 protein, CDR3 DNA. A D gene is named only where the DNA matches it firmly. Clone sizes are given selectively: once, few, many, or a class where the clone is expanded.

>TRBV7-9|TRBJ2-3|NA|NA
CASSPSGRTQYF
TGTGCCAGCAGCCCGTCCGGTCGTACGCAGTATTTT
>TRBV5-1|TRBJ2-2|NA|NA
CASSYSPDTGELFF
TGCGCCAGCAGCTACAGTCCAGACACCGGGGAGCTGTTTTTT
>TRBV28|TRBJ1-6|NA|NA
CASSFIGGGGSPLHF
TGTGCCAGCAGTTTTATTGGCGGGGGCGGTTCACCCCTCCACTTT
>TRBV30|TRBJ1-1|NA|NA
CAWTLTRNTEAFF
TGTGCCTGGACTTTAACCCGGAACACTGAAGCTTTCTTT
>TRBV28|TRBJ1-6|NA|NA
CASSLGSVTTYNSPLHF
TGTGCCAGCAGTTTAGGATCCGTGACCACTTATAATTCACCCCTCCACTTT
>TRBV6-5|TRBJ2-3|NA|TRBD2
CASRVGGRRDTQYF
TGTGCCAGCAGAGTAGGCGGGAGGAGGGATACGCAGTATTTT
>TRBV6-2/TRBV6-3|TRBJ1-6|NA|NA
CASSYSISSNSPLHF
TGTGCCAGCAGTTACTCGATAAGTTCGAATTCACCCCTCCACTTT
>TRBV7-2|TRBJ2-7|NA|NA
CASSLEGQRSYEQYF
TGTGCCAGCAGCTTAGAAGGACAGAGATCCTACGAGCAGTACTTC
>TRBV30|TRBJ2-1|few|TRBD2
CAWSVLRASGRAGYNEQFF
TGTGCCTGGAGTGTACTTCGCGCTAGCGGGAGGGCCGGGTACAATGAGCAGTTCTTC
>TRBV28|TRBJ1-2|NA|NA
CASRGGIMVDSGYTF
TGTGCCAGCAGGGGGGGTATAATGGTCGACAGTGGCTACACCTTC
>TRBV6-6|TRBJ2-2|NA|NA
CASSLASPSEGELFF
TGTGCCAGCAGTTTGGCATCCCCCTCCGAGGGGGAGCTGTTTTTT
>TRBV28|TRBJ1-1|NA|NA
CASSFGKMNTEAFF
TGTGCCAGCAGTTTTGGGAAGATGAACACTGAAGCTTTCTTT
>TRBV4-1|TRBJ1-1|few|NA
CASSGRTTATEAFF
TGCGCCAGCAGTGGACGGACCACTGCTACTGAAGCTTTCTTT
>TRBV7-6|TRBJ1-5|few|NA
CASSLGRNQPQHF
TGTGCCAGCAGCTTAGGGCGGAATCAGCCCCAGCATTTT
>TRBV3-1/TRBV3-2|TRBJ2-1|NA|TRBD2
CASSQDSPAGCDEQFF
TGTGCCAGCAGCCAAGATTCACCAGCGGGGTGTGATGAGCAGTTCTTC
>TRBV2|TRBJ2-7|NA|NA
CASSEQGSPNYEQYF
TGTGCCAGCAGTGAACAGGGCAGCCCCAACTACGAGCAGTACTTC
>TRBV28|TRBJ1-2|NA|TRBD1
CATVQGDAYGYTF
TGTGCCACCGTACAGGGGGACGCCTATGGCTACACCTTC
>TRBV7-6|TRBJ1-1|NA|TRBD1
CASSKQQGTGTEAFF
TGTGCCAGCAGCAAACAACAGGGGACGGGCACTGAAGCTTTCTTT
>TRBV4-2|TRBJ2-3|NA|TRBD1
CASSQGGDRVLDTQYF
TGTGCCAGCAGCCAAGGTGGGGACAGGGTTTTAGATACGCAGTATTTT
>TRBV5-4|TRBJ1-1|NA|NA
CASSLSPDTEAFF
TGTGCCAGCAGCTTGTCTCCGGACACTGAAGCTTTCTTT
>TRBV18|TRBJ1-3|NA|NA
CASSPGMISGNTIYF
TGTGCCAGCTCACCAGGGATGATCTCTGGAAACACCATATATTTT
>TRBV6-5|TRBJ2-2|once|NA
CASNQGGGELFF
TGTGCCAGCAACCAAGGGGGCGGGGAGCTGTTTTTT
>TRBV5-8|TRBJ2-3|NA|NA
CASSLKGVLATDTQYF
TGTGCCAGCAGCTTAAAGGGTGTGCTCGCTACAGATACGCAGTATTTT
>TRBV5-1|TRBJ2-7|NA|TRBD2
CASSPGLAGGYEQYF
TGCGCCAGCAGCCCCGGACTAGCGGGAGGGTACGAGCAGTACTTC
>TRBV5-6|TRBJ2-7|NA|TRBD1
CASNRDRGNYEQYF
TGTGCCAGCAACCGGGACAGGGGTAACTACGAGCAGTACTTC
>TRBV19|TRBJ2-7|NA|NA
CASSMSGLDSYEQYF
TGTGCCAGTAGTATGTCGGGACTGGACTCCTACGAGCAGTACTTC
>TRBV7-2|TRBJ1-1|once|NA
CASSLGGNAYEAFF
TGTGCCAGCAGCTTAGGGGGGAATGCTTATGAAGCTTTCTTT
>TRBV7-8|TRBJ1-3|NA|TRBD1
CASSLADRGSSLDTIYF
TGTGCCAGCAGCTTAGCGGACAGGGGCTCCTCTTTGGACACCATATATTTT
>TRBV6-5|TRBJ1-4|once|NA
CASNVGAAAEKLFF
TGTGCCAGCAACGTAGGGGCGGCTGCTGAAAAACTGTTTTTT
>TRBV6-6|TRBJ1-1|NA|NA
CASSWGGDTEAFF
TGTGCCAGCAGCTGGGGAGGGGACACTGAAGCTTTCTTT
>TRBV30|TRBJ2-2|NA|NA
CAWSPHDWPAPPPNGELFF
TGTGCCTGGAGTCCCCACGACTGGCCAGCGCCCCCCCCCAACGGGGAGCTGTTTTTT
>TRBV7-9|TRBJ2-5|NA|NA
CASSLTDRQETQYF
TGTGCCAGCAGCTTGACTGACAGACAAGAGACCCAGTACTTC
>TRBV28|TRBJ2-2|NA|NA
CASSLPGQYTGELFF
TGTGCCAGCAGTTTACCCGGACAGTACACCGGGGAGCTGTTTTTT
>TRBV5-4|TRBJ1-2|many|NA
CASSPPGVRYGYTF
TGTGCCAGCAGCCCCCCCGGGGTACGTTATGGCTACACCTTC
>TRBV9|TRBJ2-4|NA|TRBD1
CASSVGFGTENIQYF
TGTGCCAGCAGCGTTGGCTTCGGGACAGAAAACATTCAGTACTTC
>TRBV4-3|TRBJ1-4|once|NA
CASSQYEQGSGEKLFF
TGCGCCAGCAGCCAATATGAACAGGGTTCTGGTGAAAAACTGTTTTTT
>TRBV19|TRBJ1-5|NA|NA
CASSIGQLSNQPQHF
TGTGCCAGTAGTATAGGCCAGTTGAGCAATCAGCCCCAGCATTTT
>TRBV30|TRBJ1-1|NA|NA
CAWSPNGQLNTEAFF
TGTGCCTGGAGCCCCAATGGGCAGCTGAACACTGAAGCTTTCTTT
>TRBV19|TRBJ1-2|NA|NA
CATAIGGNYGYTF
TGTGCCACTGCAATAGGAGGGAACTATGGCTACACCTTC
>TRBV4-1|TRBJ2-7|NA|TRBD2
CASSQEMAGGSYEQYF
TGCGCCAGCAGCCAAGAAATGGCGGGAGGGTCCTACGAGCAGTACTTC
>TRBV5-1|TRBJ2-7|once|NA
CASSLEAGLYEQYF
TGCGCCAGCAGCTTGGAGGCGGGGCTCTACGAGCAGTACTTC
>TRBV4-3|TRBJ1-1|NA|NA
CASSQDPGTEAFF
TGCGCCAGCAGCCAAGACCCAGGTACTGAAGCTTTCTTT
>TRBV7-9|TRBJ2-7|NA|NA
CASSSRRESEQYF
TGTGCCAGCAGCTCGAGGAGGGAGAGCGAGCAGTACTTC
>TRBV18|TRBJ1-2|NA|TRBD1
CASSPPDRAHDGYTF
TGTGCCAGCTCACCCCCGGACAGGGCCCATGATGGCTACACCTTC
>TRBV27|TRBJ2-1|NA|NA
CASRGTSSYNEQFF
TGTGCCAGCCGGGGAACTAGCTCCTACAATGAGCAGTTCTTC
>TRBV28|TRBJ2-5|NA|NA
CASSLRGWQETQYF
TGTGCCAGCAGTTTAAGAGGGTGGCAAGAGACCCAGTACTTC
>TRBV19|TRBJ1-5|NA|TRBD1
CASNSRQGHQPQHF
TGTGCCAGTAACTCTAGACAGGGGCATCAGCCCCAGCATTTT
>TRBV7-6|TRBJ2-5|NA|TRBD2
CASSALGLAGEETQYF
TGTGCCAGCAGCGCATTAGGACTAGCGGGAGAAGAGACCCAGTACTTC
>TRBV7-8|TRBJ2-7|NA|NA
CASSYSAGPRYEQYF
TGTGCCAGCAGCTATTCCGCCGGGCCCCGTTACGAGCAGTACTTC
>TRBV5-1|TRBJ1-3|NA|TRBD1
CASSVEPQGTGNTIYF
TGCGCCAGCAGTGTAGAACCACAGGGGACGGGAAACACCATATATTTT
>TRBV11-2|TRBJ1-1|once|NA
CASSLDSMYTEAFF
TGTGCCAGCAGCCTTGACAGTATGTACACTGAAGCTTTCTTT
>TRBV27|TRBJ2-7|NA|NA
CASSLRHNLISEQYF
TGTGCCAGCAGTTTAAGGCACAACCTGATCAGCGAGCAGTACTTC
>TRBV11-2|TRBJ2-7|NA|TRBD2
CASSLGGGGNPYEQYF
TGTGCCAGCAGCTTAGGGGGCGGGGGGAACCCCTACGAGCAGTACTTC
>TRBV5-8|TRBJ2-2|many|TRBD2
CASSFSGLAGGANTGELFF
TGTGCCAGCAGCTTCTCCGGACTAGCGGGCGGAGCGAACACCGGGGAGCTGTTTTTT
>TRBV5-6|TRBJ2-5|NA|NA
CASSPVGQQGATQYF
TGTGCCAGCAGCCCCGTAGGGCAACAGGGCGCGACCCAGTACTTC